These T cell receptor beta chains were read from a single sample in a study of blood T cell repertoires in COVID-19. Produced via immunoSEQ multiplex PCR; TCRdb's table is partial and in-frame only. The sample has around 100,000 clones; roughly 81% are singletons. Sequencing was done on a sample of peripheral blood. Every receptor here comes from a man between 35 and 55 years old with acute or convalescent COVID-19. Each CDR3 is given with its conserved first and last residue. A D gene is named only where the DNA matches it firmly. Size values are once, few and many counts, or a class for expanded clones, and some rows have none.

len: 15; v_gene: TRBV2; abundance: .; j_gene: TRBJ1-6; d_gene: TRBD1; CDR3aa: CASKRSGGRNSPLHF; CDR3nt: TGTGCCAGCAAGAGGTCAGGGGGACGAAATTCACCCCTCCACTTT
len: 15; v_gene: TRBV18; abundance: few; j_gene: TRBJ1-1; d_gene: TRBD1; CDR3aa: CASSPRGALNTEAFF; CDR3nt: TGTGCCAGCTCTCCCAGGGGGGCGCTGAACACTGAAGCTTTCTTT
len: 16; v_gene: TRBV6-5; abundance: once; j_gene: TRBJ2-3; d_gene: .; CDR3aa: CASSYGSSGTVGTQYF; CDR3nt: TGTGCCAGCAGCTACGGGTCGAGCGGAACCGTGGGTACGCAGTATTTT
len: 16; v_gene: TRBV18; abundance: once; j_gene: TRBJ2-3; d_gene: TRBD2; CDR3aa: CASSPILAGGRPTQYF; CDR3nt: TGTGCCAGCTCACCCATACTAGCGGGGGGCCGTCCTACGCAGTATTTT
len: 14; v_gene: TRBV19; abundance: .; j_gene: TRBJ1-3; d_gene: .; CDR3aa: CASSRTASGNTIYF; CDR3nt: TGTGCCAGTAGTAGGACAGCCTCTGGAAACACCATATATTTT
len: 13; v_gene: TRBV5-5; abundance: .; j_gene: TRBJ2-3; d_gene: .; CDR3aa: CASSFPESDTQYF; CDR3nt: TGTGCCAGCAGCTTCCCCGAGTCAGATACGCAGTATTTT
len: 14; v_gene: TRBV18; abundance: .; j_gene: TRBJ1-2; d_gene: TRBD1; CDR3aa: CASSPPQGDYGYTF; CDR3nt: TGTGCCAGCTCACCGCCACAGGGGGACTATGGCTACACCTTC
len: 13; v_gene: TRBV27; abundance: .; j_gene: TRBJ2-7; d_gene: .; CDR3aa: CASSSMLPGEQYF; CDR3nt: TGTGCCAGCAGTTCGATGCTGCCGGGGGAGCAGTACTTC
len: 14; v_gene: TRBV3-1/TRBV3-2; abundance: .; j_gene: TRBJ2-7; d_gene: .; CDR3aa: CASSQDGSSYEQYF; CDR3nt: TGTGCCAGCAGCCAAGACGGTAGTTCCTACGAGCAGTACTTC
len: 13; v_gene: TRBV19; abundance: many; j_gene: TRBJ1-2; d_gene: .; CDR3aa: CASSINGDYGYTF; CDR3nt: TGTGCCAGTAGTATTAACGGGGACTATGGCTACACCTTC
len: 14; v_gene: TRBV18; abundance: once; j_gene: TRBJ2-3; d_gene: TRBD2; CDR3aa: CASSPGGGTDTQYF; CDR3nt: TGTGCCAGCTCACCAGGGGGGGGCACAGATACGCAGTATTTT
len: 14; v_gene: TRBV5-8; abundance: .; j_gene: TRBJ2-5; d_gene: TRBD1; CDR3aa: CASSLEGAKETQYF; CDR3nt: TGTGCCAGCAGCTTGGAGGGGGCAAAAGAGACCCAGTACTTC
len: 15; v_gene: TRBV11-2; abundance: .; j_gene: TRBJ2-7; d_gene: .; CDR3aa: CASSLDFGLTGSQYF; CDR3nt: TGTGCCAGCAGCTTAGATTTCGGACTAACGGGATCGCAGTACTTC
len: 16; v_gene: TRBV4-1; abundance: .; j_gene: TRBJ2-5; d_gene: TRBD2; CDR3aa: CASSQLSGRAGETQYF; CDR3nt: TGCGCCAGCAGCCAACTTAGCGGGAGGGCCGGGGAGACCCAGTACTTC
len: 16; v_gene: TRBV4-2; abundance: .; j_gene: TRBJ1-5; d_gene: TRBD1; CDR3aa: CASSHSGTGQNQPQHF; CDR3nt: TGTGCCAGCAGCCATTCCGGGACAGGGCAAAATCAGCCCCAGCATTTT
len: 14; v_gene: TRBV28; abundance: .; j_gene: TRBJ1-2; d_gene: TRBD1; CDR3aa: CASSQGQGNYGYTF; CDR3nt: TGTGCCAGCAGTCAAGGACAGGGTAACTATGGCTACACCTTC
len: 15; v_gene: TRBV6-1; abundance: .; j_gene: TRBJ1-5; d_gene: .; CDR3aa: CASSEIPSGNQPQHF; CDR3nt: TGTGCCAGCAGTGAAATCCCCTCGGGCAATCAGCCCCAGCATTTT
len: 15; v_gene: TRBV7-6; abundance: .; j_gene: TRBJ2-3; d_gene: TRBD2; CDR3aa: CASSSTSVSTDTQYF; CDR3nt: TGTGCCAGCAGCTCGACTAGCGTCAGCACAGATACGCAGTATTTT
len: 14; v_gene: TRBV2; abundance: .; j_gene: TRBJ2-7; d_gene: TRBD2; CDR3aa: CASSEWTSGYEQYF; CDR3nt: TGTGCCAGCAGTGAGTGGACTAGCGGCTACGAGCAGTACTTC
len: 15; v_gene: TRBV6-6; abundance: .; j_gene: TRBJ1-5; d_gene: .; CDR3aa: CASTSPTGGNQPQHF; CDR3nt: TGTGCCAGCACCTCCCCTACGGGAGGCAATCAGCCCCAGCATTTT
len: 15; v_gene: TRBV5-6; abundance: .; j_gene: TRBJ1-6; d_gene: .; CDR3aa: CASSLRSGTNSPLHF; CDR3nt: TGTGCCAGCAGCTTAAGGTCCGGGACAAATTCACCCCTCCACTTT
len: 16; v_gene: TRBV7-6; abundance: .; j_gene: TRBJ2-1; d_gene: TRBD2; CDR3aa: CASSLGVAGGPNEQFF; CDR3nt: TGTGCCAGCAGCTTAGGGGTAGCGGGAGGGCCCAATGAGCAGTTCTTC
len: 16; v_gene: TRBV19; abundance: .; j_gene: TRBJ1-1; d_gene: TRBD1; CDR3aa: CASSPRGQGVNTEAFF; CDR3nt: TGTGCCAGTAGTCCGCGGGGACAGGGGGTTAACACTGAAGCTTTCTTT
len: 14; v_gene: TRBV7-9; abundance: .; j_gene: TRBJ2-7; d_gene: .; CDR3aa: CASSLAVRGYEQYF; CDR3nt: TGTGCCAGCAGCTTAGCTGTCAGGGGTTACGAGCAGTACTTC
len: 15; v_gene: TRBV2; abundance: many; j_gene: TRBJ1-6; d_gene: .; CDR3aa: CASSERGPLNSPLHF; CDR3nt: TGTGCCAGCAGTGAGCGGGGACCGCTTAATTCACCCCTCCACTTT
len: 16; v_gene: TRBV19; abundance: .; j_gene: TRBJ2-3; d_gene: TRBD2; CDR3aa: CASSMILAGFTDTQYF; CDR3nt: TGTGCCAGTAGTATGATACTAGCGGGATTCACAGATACGCAGTATTTT
len: 15; v_gene: TRBV11-1; abundance: .; j_gene: TRBJ2-7; d_gene: TRBD1; CDR3aa: CASSFGQDRTYEQYF; CDR3nt: TGTGCCAGCAGCTTCGGACAGGACCGAACCTACGAGCAGTACTTC
len: 15; v_gene: TRBV5-1; abundance: once; j_gene: TRBJ2-3; d_gene: TRBD2; CDR3aa: CASSLTSGITDTQYF; CDR3nt: TGCGCCAGCAGCCTCACTAGCGGGATCACAGATACGCAGTATTTT
len: 13; v_gene: TRBV15; abundance: .; j_gene: TRBJ1-2; d_gene: .; CDR3aa: CATSRDSNYGYTF; CDR3nt: TGTGCCACCAGCCGTGACTCCAACTATGGCTACACCTTC
len: 15; v_gene: TRBV7-9; abundance: .; j_gene: TRBJ2-1; d_gene: TRBD2; CDR3aa: CASSLSLAANNEQFF; CDR3nt: TGTGCCAGCAGCTTAAGCCTAGCGGCGAACAATGAGCAGTTCTTC
len: 16; v_gene: TRBV2; abundance: .; j_gene: TRBJ2-5; d_gene: TRBD1; CDR3aa: CASSRDRGRGQETQYF; CDR3nt: TGTGCCAGCAGCCGGGACAGGGGGCGAGGGCAAGAGACCCAGTACTTC
len: 12; v_gene: TRBV3-1/TRBV3-2; abundance: .; j_gene: TRBJ2-7; d_gene: .; CDR3aa: CASSQGADEQYF; CDR3nt: TGTGCCAGCAGCCAGGGGGCGGACGAGCAGTACTTC
len: 13; v_gene: TRBV7-9; abundance: .; j_gene: TRBJ2-5; d_gene: .; CDR3aa: CASSRTGQETQYF; CDR3nt: TGTGCCAGCAGCCGGACGGGACAAGAGACCCAGTACTTC
len: 11; v_gene: TRBV20-1; abundance: .; j_gene: TRBJ1-2; d_gene: TRBD1; CDR3aa: CSASRDRGYTF; CDR3nt: TGCAGTGCTAGCCGGGACAGAGGCTACACCTTC
len: 18; v_gene: TRBV11-2; abundance: .; j_gene: TRBJ2-3; d_gene: TRBD2; CDR3aa: CASSPGLAGTKGADTQYF; CDR3nt: TGTGCCAGCAGCCCGGGACTAGCGGGAACTAAAGGGGCAGATACGCAGTATTTT
len: 13; v_gene: TRBV6-5; abundance: .; j_gene: TRBJ2-5; d_gene: .; CDR3aa: CASSYSNGGTQYF; CDR3nt: TGTGCCAGCAGTTACTCGAACGGAGGAACCCAGTACTTC
len: 12; v_gene: TRBV28; abundance: .; j_gene: TRBJ2-7; d_gene: .; CDR3aa: CASSLWGDEQYF; CDR3nt: TGTGCCAGCAGTTTGTGGGGCGACGAGCAGTACTTC
len: 14; v_gene: TRBV28; abundance: .; j_gene: TRBJ2-7; d_gene: TRBD2; CDR3aa: CASSLVGGPYEQYF; CDR3nt: TGTGCCAGCAGTTTAGTGGGAGGGCCCTACGAGCAGTACTTC
len: 15; v_gene: TRBV19; abundance: .; j_gene: TRBJ2-3; d_gene: .; CDR3aa: CASRWGDSRTDTQYF; CDR3nt: TGTGCCAGTAGATGGGGGGACAGTCGCACAGATACGCAGTATTTT
len: 14; v_gene: TRBV4-3; abundance: .; j_gene: TRBJ1-2; d_gene: TRBD1; CDR3aa: CASSSFSTGDGYTF; CDR3nt: TGCGCCAGCAGCTCCTTTTCCACAGGGGATGGCTACACCTTC
len: 15; v_gene: TRBV6-5; abundance: .; j_gene: TRBJ2-3; d_gene: TRBD1; CDR3aa: CASSYGGTGEGTQYF; CDR3nt: TGTGCCAGCAGTTACGGAGGGACAGGGGAAGGTACGCAGTATTTT
len: 14; v_gene: TRBV28; abundance: few; j_gene: TRBJ1-6; d_gene: .; CDR3aa: CASSAGLANSPLHF; CDR3nt: TGTGCCAGCAGTGCAGGCCTTGCCAATTCACCCCTCCACTTT
len: 17; v_gene: TRBV7-9; abundance: .; j_gene: TRBJ2-5; d_gene: TRBD2; CDR3aa: CASISKPGLMREETQYF; CDR3nt: TGTGCCAGTATTTCAAAACCGGGACTAATGCGGGAAGAGACCCAGTACTTC
len: 13; v_gene: TRBV19; abundance: .; j_gene: TRBJ1-1; d_gene: .; CDR3aa: CASGAGWGTEAFF; CDR3nt: TGTGCCAGTGGAGCAGGGTGGGGCACTGAAGCTTTCTTT
len: 13; v_gene: TRBV29-1; abundance: .; j_gene: TRBJ1-1; d_gene: .; CDR3aa: CSVAPRSNTEAFF; CDR3nt: TGCAGCGTTGCCCCCAGGTCGAACACTGAAGCTTTCTTT
len: 17; v_gene: TRBV27; abundance: .; j_gene: TRBJ1-5; d_gene: TRBD1; CDR3aa: CASRPLTGGGSNQPQHF; CDR3nt: TGTGCCAGCAGACCACTCACAGGGGGTGGTAGCAATCAGCCCCAGCATTTT
len: 14; v_gene: TRBV2; abundance: .; j_gene: TRBJ2-3; d_gene: TRBD2; CDR3aa: CASNLAGFTDTQYF; CDR3nt: TGTGCCAGCAATCTAGCGGGATTCACAGATACGCAGTATTTT